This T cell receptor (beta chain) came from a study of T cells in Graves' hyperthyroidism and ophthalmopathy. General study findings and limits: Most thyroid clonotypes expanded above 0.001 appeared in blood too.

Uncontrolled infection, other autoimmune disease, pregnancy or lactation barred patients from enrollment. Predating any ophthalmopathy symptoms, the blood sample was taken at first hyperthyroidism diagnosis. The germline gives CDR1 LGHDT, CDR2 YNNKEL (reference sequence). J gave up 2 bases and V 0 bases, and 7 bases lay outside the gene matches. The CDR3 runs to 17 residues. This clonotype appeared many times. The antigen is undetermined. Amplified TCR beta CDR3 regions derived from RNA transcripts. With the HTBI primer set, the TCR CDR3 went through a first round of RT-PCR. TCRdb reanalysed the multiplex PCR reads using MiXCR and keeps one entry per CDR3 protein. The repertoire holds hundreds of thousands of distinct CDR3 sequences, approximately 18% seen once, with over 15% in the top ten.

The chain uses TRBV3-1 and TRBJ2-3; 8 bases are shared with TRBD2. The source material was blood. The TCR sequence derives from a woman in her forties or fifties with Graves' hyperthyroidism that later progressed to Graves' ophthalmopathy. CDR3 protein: CASSQEGLAGDTDTQYF. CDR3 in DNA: TGTGCCAGCAGCCAAGAGGGCCTAGCGGGCGACACAGATACGCAGTATTTT.